This T cell receptor (beta chain) was obtained from a study of blood T cell repertoires in COVID-19. Study background: The samples span acute and convalescent COVID-19 from the United States, Italy and Spain. PBMCs, B-cell-depleted T cells, or T cells provided the cDNA or gDNA that made up the material.

CDR1 is SGHDN, CDR2 FVKESK, per germline. Trimming cost V 4 bases and J 7 bases, with 16 bases left between them. The CDR3 length is 14 residues. The method was immunoSEQ multiplex PCR; TCRdb's version includes in-frame clones alone and lacks a portion of them. The sample comprises about 200,000 clones, approximately 89% of which are singletons, and approximately 4.3% rests with the top ten. This sequence joins TRBV14 and TRBJ1-2, with unresolved D. The source material was PBMCs or T cells enriched from blood (not recorded which). The sequence derives from a woman aged 25 to 39 with acute COVID-19. The CDR3, as DNA: TGTGCCAGCAGCCTAAAATCATCGGGGTTTGGCTACACCTTC. This encodes CASSLKSSGFGYTF.